The present TCR beta chain was sequenced within a study of T cell responses to AZD1222 COVID-19 vaccine. Findings of the study overall: White British people made up most donors, females outnumbered males, and clonal diversity was possibly underestimated. The span of vaccine-associated CD4 TCRs extended across spike, with dominance at 160-218 and 743-854.

Turning to this clone: The antigen remains unidentified.

Measured with immunoSEQ multiplex PCR; TCRdb has only the in-frame clones, and not every one. The sample records about 99,000 clones, approximately 86% being singletons. CDR1 LGHDT and CDR2 YNNKEL come from the germline V gene (reference sequence). This CDR3 has 13 amino acids. Between the trimmed V and J ends, which lost 0 bases and 4 bases, there was a span of 6 bases. The receptor was isolated from an adult who received the MenACWY meningococcal vaccine as a control. The starting material was peripheral blood, obtained 28 days after the second dose of the MenACWY control vaccine. The rearrangement joins TRBV3-1 (or the pseudogene TRBV3-2) to TRBJ2-5; TRBD1 is a possible D gene (5 bases). The DNA for the CDR3 is TGTGCCAGCAGCCAAGATCAGGGAGAGACCCAGTACTTC. This encodes CASSQDQGETQYF.